Sequencing of this T cell receptor beta chain was carried out in a study of metastatic and nonmetastatic thyroid tumors. TCRdb reanalyzed the PCR reads with MiXCR. Here the sample spans roughly 13,000 clones, around 29% being singletons. Study-level results: Malignant thyroid tumors reportedly had TCR beta diversity that was significantly higher than in benign nodules, in blood and tumor.

The CDR3 has 13 residues. Looked up from germline, CDR1 is DFQATT and CDR2 is SNEGSKA (reference sequence). Unmatched junction bases numbered 10, after V lost 5 bases and J lost 10 bases. Patients had received no treatment of any kind before thyroid surgery. This clone is categorized as medium-sized. Its target is not known. V is TRBV20-1 and J is TRBJ2-1, with 8 bases that match TRBD2. The sample taken for sequencing was tumor tissue. The TCR was taken from a male donor with papillary thyroid cancer or a benign thyroid nodule (not recorded which). Some clones in this sample may be carry-over from other donors' samples. CDR3: CSAGPGLGNEQFF. Written as DNA, the CDR3 is TGCAGTGCTGGACCGGGACTAGGTAACGAGCAGTTCTTC.